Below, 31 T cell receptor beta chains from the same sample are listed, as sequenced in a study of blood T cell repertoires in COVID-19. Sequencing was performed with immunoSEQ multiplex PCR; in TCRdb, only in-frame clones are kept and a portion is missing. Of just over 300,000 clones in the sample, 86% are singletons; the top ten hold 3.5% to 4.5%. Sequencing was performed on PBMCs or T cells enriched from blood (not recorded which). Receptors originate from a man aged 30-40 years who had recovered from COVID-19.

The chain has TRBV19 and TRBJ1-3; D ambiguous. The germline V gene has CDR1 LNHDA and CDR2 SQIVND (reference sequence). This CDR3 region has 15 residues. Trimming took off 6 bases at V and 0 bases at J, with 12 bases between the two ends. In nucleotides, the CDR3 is TGTGCCAGTAGCCCGGGAGGGTACTCTGGAAACACCATATATTTT. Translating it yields CASSPGGYSGNTIYF.

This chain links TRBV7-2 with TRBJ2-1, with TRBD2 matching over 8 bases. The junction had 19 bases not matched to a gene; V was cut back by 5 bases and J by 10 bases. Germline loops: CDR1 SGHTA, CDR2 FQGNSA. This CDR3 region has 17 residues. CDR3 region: CASSVPSRGASQMEQFF. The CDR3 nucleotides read TGTGCCAGCAGCGTCCCCTCGCGGGGGGCCTCTCAAATGGAGCAGTTCTTC.

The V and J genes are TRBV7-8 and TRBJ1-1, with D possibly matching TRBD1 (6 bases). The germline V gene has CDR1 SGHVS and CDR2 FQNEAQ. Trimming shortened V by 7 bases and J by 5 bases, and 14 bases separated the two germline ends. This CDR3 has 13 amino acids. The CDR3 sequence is CASTFRGGTEAFF. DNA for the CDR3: TGTGCCAGCACCTTCAGGGGTGGGACTGAAGCTTTCTTT.

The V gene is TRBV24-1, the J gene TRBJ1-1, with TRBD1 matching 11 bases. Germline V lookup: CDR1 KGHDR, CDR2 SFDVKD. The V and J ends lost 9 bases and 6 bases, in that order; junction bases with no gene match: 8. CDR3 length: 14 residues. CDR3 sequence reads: CATRPGTGGAEAFF. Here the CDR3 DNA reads TGTGCCACCCGACCCGGGACAGGGGGGGCTGAAGCTTTCTTT.

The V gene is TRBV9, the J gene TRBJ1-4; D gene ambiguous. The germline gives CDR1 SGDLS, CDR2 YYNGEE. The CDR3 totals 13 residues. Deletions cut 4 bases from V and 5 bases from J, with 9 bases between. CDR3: CASSSRLNEKLFF. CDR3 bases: TGTGCCAGCAGCTCCCGACTGAATGAAAAACTGTTTTTT. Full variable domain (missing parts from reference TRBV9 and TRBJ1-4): DSGVTQTPKHLITATGQRVTLRCSPRSGDLSVYWYQQSLDQGLQFLIQYYNGEERAKGNILERFSAQQFPDLHSELNLSSLELGDSALYFCASSSRLNEKLFFGSGTQLSVL.

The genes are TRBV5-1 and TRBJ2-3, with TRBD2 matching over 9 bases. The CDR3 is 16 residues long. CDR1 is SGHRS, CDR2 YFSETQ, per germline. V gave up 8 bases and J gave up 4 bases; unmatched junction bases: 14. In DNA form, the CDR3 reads TGCGCCAGTTACGGGATGGCGGGAGGGCCCCCAGATACGCAGTATTTT. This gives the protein CASYGMAGGPPDTQYF.

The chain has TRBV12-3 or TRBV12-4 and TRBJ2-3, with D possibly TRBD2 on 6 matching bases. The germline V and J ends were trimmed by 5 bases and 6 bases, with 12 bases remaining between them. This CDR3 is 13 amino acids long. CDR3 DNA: TGTGCCAGCAGTCGACGGGGGAGGGATACGCAGTATTTT. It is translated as CASSRRGRDTQYF.

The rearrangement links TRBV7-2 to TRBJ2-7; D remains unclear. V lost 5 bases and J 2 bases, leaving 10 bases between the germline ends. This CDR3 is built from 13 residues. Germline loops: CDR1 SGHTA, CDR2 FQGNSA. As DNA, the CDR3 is TGTGCCAGCAGCCTACAGAACACCTACGAGCAGTACTTC. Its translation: CASSLQNTYEQYF.

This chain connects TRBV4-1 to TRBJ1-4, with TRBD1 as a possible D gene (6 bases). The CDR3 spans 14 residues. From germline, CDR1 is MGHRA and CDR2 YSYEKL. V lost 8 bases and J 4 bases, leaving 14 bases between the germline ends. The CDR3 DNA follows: TGCGCCAGCGGTAAGACAGGTGTTAATGAAAAACTGTTTTTT. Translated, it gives CASGKTGVNEKLFF.

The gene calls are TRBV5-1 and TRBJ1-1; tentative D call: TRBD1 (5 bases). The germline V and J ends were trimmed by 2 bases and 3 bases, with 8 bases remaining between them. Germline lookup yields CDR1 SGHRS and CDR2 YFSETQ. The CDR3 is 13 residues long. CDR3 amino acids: CASSFIGDTEAFF. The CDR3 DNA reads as TGCGCCAGCAGCTTCATAGGGGACACTGAAGCTTTCTTT.

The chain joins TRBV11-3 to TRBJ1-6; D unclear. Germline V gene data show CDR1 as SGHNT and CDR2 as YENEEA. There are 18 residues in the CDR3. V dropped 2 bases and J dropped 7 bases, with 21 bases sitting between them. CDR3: CASSLRGPGEGTNSPLHF. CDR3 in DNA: TGTGCCAGCAGCTTACGGGGTCCTGGCGAGGGTACCAATTCACCCCTCCACTTT.

CDR3 sequence (DNA): TGTGCCAGCAGCAAATGGACAGGCTCTGGAAACACCATATATTTT. This gives the protein CASSKWTGSGNTIYF. This chain connects TRBV6-6 to TRBJ1-3, with 7 bases identical to TRBD1. V lost 6 bases and J lost 0; bases outside the gene matches: 5. The CDR3 contains 15 residues. In germline, CDR1 is MNHNY, CDR2 SVGAGI (reference sequence).

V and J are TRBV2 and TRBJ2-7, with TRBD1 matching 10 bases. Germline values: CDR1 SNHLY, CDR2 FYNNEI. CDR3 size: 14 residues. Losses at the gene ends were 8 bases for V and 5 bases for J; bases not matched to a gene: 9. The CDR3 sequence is CASLTGTGEDEQYF. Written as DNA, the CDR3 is TGTGCCAGCTTAACCGGGACAGGGGAGGACGAGCAGTACTTC.

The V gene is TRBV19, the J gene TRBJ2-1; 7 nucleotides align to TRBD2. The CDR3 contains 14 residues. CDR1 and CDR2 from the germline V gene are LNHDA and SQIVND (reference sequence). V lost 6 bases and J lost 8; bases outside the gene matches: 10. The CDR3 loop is CASRAGMSSDEQFF. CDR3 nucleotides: TGTGCCAGTAGAGCGGGAATGAGCTCCGATGAGCAGTTCTTC. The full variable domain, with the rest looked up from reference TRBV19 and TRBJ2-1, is DGGITQSPKYLFRKEGQNVTLSCEQNLNHDAMYWYRQDPGQGLRLIYYSQIVNDFQKGDIAEGYSVSREKKESFPLTVTSAQKNPTAFYLCASRAGMSSDEQFFGPGTRLTVL.

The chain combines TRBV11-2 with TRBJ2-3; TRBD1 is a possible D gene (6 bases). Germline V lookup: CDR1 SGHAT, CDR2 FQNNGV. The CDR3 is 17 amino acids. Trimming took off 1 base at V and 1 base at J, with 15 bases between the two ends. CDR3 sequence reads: CASSLGPPWGRTDTQYF. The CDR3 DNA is TGTGCCAGCAGCTTAGGCCCCCCGTGGGGGCGCACAGATACGCAGTATTTT.

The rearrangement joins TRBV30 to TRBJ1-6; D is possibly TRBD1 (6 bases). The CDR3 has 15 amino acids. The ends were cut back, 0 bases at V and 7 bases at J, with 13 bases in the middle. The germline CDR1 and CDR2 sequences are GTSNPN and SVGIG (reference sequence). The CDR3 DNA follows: TGTGCCTGGAGTGTACTGGGGGCGGTAAATTCACCCCTCCACTTT. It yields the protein CAWSVLGAVNSPLHF.

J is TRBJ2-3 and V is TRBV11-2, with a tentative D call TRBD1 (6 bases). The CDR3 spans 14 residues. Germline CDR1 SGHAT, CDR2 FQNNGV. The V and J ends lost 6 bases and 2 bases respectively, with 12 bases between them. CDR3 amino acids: CASSKLGATDTQYF. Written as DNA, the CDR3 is TGTGCCAGCAGTAAATTGGGGGCCACAGATACGCAGTATTTT.

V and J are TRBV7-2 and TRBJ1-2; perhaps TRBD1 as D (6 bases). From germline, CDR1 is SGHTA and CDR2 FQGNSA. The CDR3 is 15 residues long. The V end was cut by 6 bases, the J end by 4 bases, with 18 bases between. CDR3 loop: CASSYIRDKLYGYTF. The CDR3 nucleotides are TGTGCCAGCAGTTACATCAGGGACAAGCTCTATGGCTACACCTTC.

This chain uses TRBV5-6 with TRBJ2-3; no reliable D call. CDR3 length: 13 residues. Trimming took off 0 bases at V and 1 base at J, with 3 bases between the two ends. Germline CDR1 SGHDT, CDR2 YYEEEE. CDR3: CASSLAGTDTQYF. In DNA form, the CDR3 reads TGTGCCAGCAGCTTGGCGGGCACAGATACGCAGTATTTT.

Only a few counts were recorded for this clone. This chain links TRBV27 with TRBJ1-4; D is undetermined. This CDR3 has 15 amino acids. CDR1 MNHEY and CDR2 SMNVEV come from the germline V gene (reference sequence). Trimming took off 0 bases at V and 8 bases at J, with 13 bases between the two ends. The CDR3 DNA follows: TGTGCCAGCAGTTTATCGTGGTCGGTTGCCGAAAAACTGTTTTTT. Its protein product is CASSLSWSVAEKLFF.

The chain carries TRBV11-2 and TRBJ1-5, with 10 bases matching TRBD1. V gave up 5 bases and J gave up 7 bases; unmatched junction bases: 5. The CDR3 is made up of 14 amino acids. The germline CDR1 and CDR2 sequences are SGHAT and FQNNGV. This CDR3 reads CASSPTGGGQPQHF. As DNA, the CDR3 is TGTGCCAGCAGCCCGACAGGGGGCGGGCAGCCCCAGCATTTT.

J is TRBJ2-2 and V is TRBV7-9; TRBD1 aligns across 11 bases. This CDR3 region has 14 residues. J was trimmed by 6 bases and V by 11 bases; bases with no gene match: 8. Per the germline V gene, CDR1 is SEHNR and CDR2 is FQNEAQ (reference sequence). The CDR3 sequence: CAPGTGGRAGELFF. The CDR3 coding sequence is TGTGCCCCCGGGACAGGGGGACGGGCCGGGGAGCTGTTTTTT.

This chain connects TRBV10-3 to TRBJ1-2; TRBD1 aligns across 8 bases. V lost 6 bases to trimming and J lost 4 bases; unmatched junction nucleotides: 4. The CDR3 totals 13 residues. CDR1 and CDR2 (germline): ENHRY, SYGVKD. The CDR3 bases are TGTGCCATCAGGACGGACAGGGCCTATGGCTACACCTTC. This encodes CAIRTDRAYGYTF.

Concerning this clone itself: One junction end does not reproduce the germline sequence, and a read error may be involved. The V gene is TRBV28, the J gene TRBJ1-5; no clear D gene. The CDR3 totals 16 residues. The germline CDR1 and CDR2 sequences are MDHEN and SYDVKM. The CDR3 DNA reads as TGTGCCAGCAGCTTATTTACAGTGATCCTCAATCAGCCCCAGCATTTT. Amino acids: CASSLFTVILNQPQHF.

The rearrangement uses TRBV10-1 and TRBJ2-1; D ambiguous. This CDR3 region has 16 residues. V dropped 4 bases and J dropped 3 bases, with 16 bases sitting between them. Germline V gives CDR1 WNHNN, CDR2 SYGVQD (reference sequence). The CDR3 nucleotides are TGCGCCAGCAGTGGGCCGAGCGATCCCCTCTACAATGAGCAGTTCTTC. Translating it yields CASSGPSDPLYNEQFF.

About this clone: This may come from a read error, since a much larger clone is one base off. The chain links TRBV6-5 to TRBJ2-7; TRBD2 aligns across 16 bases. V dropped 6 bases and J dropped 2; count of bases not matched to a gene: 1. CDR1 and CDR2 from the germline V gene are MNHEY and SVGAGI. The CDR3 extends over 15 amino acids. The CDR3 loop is CASRGTSGGAYEQYF. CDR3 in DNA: TGTGCCAGCAGGGGGACTAGCGGGGGGGCCTACGAGCAGTACTTC.

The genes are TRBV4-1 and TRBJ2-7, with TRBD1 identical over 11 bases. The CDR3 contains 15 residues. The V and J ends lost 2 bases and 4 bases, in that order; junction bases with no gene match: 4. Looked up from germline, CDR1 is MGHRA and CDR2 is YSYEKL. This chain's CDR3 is CASSQWTGGEYEQYF. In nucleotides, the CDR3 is TGCGCCAGCAGCCAATGGACAGGGGGCGAGTACGAGCAGTACTTC.

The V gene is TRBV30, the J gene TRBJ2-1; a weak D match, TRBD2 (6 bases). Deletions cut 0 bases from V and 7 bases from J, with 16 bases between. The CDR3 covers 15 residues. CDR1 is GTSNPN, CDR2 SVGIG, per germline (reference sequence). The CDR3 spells CAWSVSAGWGNEQFF. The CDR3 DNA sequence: TGTGCCTGGAGTGTATCAGCGGGTTGGGGGAATGAGCAGTTCTTC.

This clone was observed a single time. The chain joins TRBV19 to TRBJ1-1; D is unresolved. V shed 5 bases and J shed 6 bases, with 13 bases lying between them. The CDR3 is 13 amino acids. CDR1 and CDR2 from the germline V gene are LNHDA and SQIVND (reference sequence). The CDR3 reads CASSSGYRAEAFF. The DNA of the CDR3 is TGTGCCAGTAGTTCTGGATACCGGGCTGAAGCTTTCTTT.

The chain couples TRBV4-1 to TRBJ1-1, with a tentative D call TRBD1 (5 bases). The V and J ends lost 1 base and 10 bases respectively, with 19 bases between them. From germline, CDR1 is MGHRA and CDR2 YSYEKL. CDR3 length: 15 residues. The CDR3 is CASSQGPTESFLAFF. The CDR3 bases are TGCGCCAGCAGCCAAGGACCGACAGAATCCTTTCTAGCTTTCTTT.

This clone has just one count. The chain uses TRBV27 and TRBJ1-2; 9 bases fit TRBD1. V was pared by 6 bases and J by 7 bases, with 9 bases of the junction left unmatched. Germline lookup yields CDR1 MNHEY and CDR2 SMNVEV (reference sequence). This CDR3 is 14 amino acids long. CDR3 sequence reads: CASSSGQGRSGYTF. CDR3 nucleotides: TGTGCCAGCAGCAGCGGACAGGGGAGATCTGGCTACACCTTC.